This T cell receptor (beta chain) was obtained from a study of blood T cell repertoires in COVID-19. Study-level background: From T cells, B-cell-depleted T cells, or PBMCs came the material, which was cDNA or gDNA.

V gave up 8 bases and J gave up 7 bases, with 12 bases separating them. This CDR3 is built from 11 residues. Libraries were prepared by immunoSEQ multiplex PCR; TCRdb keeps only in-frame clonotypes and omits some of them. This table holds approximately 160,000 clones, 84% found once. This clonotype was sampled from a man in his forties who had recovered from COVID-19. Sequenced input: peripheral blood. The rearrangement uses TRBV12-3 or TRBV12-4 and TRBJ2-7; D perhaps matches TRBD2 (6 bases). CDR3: CASGVGREQYF. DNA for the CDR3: TGTGCCAGCGGCGTCGGGAGAGAGCAGTACTTC.